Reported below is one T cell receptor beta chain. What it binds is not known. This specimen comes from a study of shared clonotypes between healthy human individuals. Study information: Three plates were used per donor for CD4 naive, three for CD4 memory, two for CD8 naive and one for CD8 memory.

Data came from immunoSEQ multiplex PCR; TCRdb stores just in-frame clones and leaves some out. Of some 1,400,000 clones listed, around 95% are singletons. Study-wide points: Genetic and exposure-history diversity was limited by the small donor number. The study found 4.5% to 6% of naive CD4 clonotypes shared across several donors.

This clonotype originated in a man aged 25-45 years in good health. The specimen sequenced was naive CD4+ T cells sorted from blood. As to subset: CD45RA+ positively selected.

In nucleotides, the CDR3 is TGTGCCAGTGCCGGACTAGCGGGAGGGCGGACCGGGGAGCTGTTTTTT. Protein product: CASAGLAGGRTGELFF. The rearrangement links TRBV19 to TRBJ2-2; 15 bases map to TRBD2. J lost 5 bases, V lost 8 bases, and 6 bases had no gene match. This CDR3 comprises 16 residues. CDR1 LNHDA and CDR2 SQIVND come from the germline V gene (reference sequence).